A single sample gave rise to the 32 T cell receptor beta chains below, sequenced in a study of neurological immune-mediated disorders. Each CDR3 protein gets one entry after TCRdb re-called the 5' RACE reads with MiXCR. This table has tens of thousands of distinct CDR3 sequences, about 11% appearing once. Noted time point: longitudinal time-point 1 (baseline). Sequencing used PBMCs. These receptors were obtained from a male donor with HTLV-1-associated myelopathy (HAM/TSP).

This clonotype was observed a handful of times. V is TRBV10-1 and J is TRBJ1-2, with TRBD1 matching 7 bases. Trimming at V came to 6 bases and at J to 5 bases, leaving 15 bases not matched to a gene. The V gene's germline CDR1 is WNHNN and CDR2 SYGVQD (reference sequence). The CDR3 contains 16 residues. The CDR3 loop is CASRQSAGTDLYGYTF. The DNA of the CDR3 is TGCGCCAGCAGGCAGAGTGCTGGGACAGATTTATATGGCTACACCTTC.

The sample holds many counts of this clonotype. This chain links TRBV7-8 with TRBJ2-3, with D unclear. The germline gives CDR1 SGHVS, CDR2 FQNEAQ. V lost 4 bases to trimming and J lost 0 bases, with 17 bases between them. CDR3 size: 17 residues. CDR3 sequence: CASSSLGAGASTDTQYF. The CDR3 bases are TGTGCCAGCAGCTCGCTGGGCGCAGGTGCTAGCACAGATACGCAGTATTTT.

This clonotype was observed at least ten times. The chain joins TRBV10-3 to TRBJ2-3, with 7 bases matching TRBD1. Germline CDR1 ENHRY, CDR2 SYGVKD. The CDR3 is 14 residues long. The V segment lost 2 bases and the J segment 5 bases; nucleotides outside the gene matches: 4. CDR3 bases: TGTGCCATCAGTGAGGGGACAGCACAAGATACGCAGTATTTT. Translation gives CAISEGTAQDTQYF.

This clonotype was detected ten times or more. The CDR3 here is CASRPFTGTGEDTEAFF. CDR3 DNA: TGTGCCAGCCGGCCTTTTACCGGGACAGGGGAGGACACTGAAGCTTTCTTT. The genes are TRBV27 and TRBJ1-1; 10 bases agree with TRBD1. Germline-derived CDR1 and CDR2 are MNHEY and SMNVEV (reference sequence). Germline trimming cut 8 bases from V and 3 bases from J; bases unmatched to any gene: 15. The CDR3 has 17 residues.

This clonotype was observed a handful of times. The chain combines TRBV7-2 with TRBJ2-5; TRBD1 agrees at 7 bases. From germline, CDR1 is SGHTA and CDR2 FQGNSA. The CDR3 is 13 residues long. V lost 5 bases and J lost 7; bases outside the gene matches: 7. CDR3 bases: TGTGCCAGCAGCATAACAGGGGTCGGGACCCAGTACTTC. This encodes CASSITGVGTQYF.

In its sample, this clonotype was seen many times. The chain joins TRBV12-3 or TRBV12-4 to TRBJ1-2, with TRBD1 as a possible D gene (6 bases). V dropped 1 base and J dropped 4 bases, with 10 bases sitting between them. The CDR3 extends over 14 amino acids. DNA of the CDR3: TGTGCCAGCAGTTTAGGGGGGGGCGTCTATGGCTACACCTTC. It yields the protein CASSLGGGVYGYTF.

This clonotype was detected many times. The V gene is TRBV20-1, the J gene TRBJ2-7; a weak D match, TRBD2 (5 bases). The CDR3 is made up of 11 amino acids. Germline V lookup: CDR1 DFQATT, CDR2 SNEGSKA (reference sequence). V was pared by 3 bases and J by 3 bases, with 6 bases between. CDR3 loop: CSASGSYEQYF. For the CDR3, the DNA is TGCAGTGCTAGTGGGAGCTACGAGCAGTACTTC.

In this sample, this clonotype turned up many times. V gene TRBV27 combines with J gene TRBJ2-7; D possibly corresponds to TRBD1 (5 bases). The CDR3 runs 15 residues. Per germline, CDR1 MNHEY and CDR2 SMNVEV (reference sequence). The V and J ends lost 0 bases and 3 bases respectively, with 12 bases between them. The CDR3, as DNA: TGTGCCAGCAGTTTATCCTGGCAGGGCTACTACGAGCAGTACTTC. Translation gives CASSLSWQGYYEQYF.

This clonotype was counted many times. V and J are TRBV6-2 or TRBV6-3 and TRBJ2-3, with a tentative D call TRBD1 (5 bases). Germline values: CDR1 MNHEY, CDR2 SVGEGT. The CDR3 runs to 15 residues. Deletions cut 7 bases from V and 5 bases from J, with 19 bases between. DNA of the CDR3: TGTGCCAGCACCCACCCCCGGACGCAGGGAGATACGCAGTATTTT. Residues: CASTHPRTQGDTQYF.

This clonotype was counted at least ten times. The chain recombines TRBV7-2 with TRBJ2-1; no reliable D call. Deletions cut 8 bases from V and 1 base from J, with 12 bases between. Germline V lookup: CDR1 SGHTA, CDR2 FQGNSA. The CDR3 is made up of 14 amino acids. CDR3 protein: CASGNMLSYNEQFF. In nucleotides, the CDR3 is TGTGCCAGCGGAAACATGTTATCCTACAATGAGCAGTTCTTC.

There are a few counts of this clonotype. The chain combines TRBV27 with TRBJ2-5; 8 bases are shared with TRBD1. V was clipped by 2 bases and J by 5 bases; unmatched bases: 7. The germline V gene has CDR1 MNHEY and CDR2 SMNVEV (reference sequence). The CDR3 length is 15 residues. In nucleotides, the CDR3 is TGTGCCAGCAGTTTAAGGACAGGGACGGTGGAGACCCAGTACTTC. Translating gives CASSLRTGTVETQYF.

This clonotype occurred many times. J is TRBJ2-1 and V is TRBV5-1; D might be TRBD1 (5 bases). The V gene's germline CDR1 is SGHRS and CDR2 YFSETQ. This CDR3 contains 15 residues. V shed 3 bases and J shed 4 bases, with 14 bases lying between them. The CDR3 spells CASSWSLRGYNEQFF. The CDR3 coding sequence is TGCGCCAGCAGCTGGTCCTTAAGGGGTTACAATGAGCAGTTCTTC.

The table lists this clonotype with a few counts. CDR3 DNA: TGCAGTGCTTTTCTCGACAGCGGCCTGGACGAGCAGTACTTC. Protein sequence: CSAFLDSGLDEQYF. The V and J genes are TRBV20-1 and TRBJ2-7; perhaps D is TRBD1 or TRBD2 (5 bases each). V was clipped by 5 bases and J by 5 bases, with 19 bases between them. The CDR3 sequence is 14 residues long. The germline V gene encodes CDR1 DFQATT and CDR2 SNEGSKA (reference sequence).

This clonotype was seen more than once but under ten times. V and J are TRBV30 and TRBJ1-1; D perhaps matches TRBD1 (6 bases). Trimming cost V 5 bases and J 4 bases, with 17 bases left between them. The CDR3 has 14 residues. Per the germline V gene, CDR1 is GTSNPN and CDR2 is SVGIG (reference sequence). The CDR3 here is CAWGGHARSTEAFF. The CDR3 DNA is TGTGCCTGGGGGGGACACGCCAGGAGCACTGAAGCTTTCTTT.

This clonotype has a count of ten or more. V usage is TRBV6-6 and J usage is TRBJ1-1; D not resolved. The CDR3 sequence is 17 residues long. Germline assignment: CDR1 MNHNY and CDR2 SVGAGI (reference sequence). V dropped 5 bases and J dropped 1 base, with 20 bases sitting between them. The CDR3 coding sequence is TGTGCCAGCAGTAACTACGTTGAGTCCTGGTCGAACACTGAAGCTTTCTTT. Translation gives CASSNYVESWSNTEAFF.

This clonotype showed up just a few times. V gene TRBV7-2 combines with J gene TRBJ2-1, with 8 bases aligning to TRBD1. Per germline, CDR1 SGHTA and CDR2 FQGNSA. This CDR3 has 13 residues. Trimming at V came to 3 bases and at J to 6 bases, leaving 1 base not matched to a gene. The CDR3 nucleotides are TGTGCCAGCAGCTTTGACAGGGGCAATGAGCAGTTCTTC. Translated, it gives CASSFDRGNEQFF.

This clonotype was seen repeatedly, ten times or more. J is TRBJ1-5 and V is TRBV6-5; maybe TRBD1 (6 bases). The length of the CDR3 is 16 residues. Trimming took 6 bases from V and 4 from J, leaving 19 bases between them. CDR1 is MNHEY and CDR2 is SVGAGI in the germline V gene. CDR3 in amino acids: CASRPRIGQINQPQHF. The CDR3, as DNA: TGTGCCAGCAGACCCCGCATAGGACAGATAAATCAGCCCCAGCATTTT.

Here the CDR3 reads CATSDSKQRVKPQHF. The DNA for the CDR3 is TGTGCCACCAGTGATTCGAAACAGAGAGTAAAGCCCCAGCATTTT. V and J are TRBV24-1 and TRBJ1-5, with no clear D. From germline, CDR1 is KGHDR and CDR2 SFDVKD. The CDR3 contains 15 residues. Deletions cut 2 bases from V and 8 bases from J, with 15 bases between.

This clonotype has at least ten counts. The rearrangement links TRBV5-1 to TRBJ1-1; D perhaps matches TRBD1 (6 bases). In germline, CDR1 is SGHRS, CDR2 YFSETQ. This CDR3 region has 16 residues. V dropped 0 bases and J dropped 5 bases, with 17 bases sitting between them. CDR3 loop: CASSLDPQGLLTEAFF. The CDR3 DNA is TGCGCCAGCAGCTTGGACCCGCAGGGGTTGTTAACTGAAGCTTTCTTT.

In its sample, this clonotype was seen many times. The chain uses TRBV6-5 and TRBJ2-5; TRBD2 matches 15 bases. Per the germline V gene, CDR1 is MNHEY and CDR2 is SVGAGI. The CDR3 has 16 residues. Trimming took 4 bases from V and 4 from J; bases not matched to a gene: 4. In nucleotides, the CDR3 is TGTGCCAGCAGTTTCGGGACTAGCGGGGGGAGAGAGACCCAGTACTTC. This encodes CASSFGTSGGRETQYF.

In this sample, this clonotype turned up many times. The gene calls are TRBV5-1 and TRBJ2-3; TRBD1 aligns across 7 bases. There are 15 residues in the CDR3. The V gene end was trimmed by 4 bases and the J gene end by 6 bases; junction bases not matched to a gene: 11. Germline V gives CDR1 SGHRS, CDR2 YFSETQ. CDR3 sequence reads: CASSLEGAKYDTQYF. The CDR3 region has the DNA TGCGCCAGCAGCCTTGAGGGGGCGAAGTATGATACGCAGTATTTT. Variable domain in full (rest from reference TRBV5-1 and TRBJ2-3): KAGVTQTPRYLIKTRGQQVTLSCSPISGHRSVSWYQQTPGQGLQFLFEYFSETQRNKGNFPGRFSGRQFSNSRSEMNVSTLELGDSALYLCASSLEGAKYDTQYFGPGTRLTVL.

The CDR3 loop is CASSHGKNEQFF. CDR3 bases: TGTGCCAGCTCCCACGGAAAGAATGAGCAGTTCTTC. This chain links TRBV18 with TRBJ2-1, with unresolved D. This CDR3 is 12 amino acids long. Germline values: CDR1 KGHSH, CDR2 LQKENI. Trimming pared 6 bases from V and 7 bases from J, leaving 10 bases between. The variable domain in full, completed from reference TRBV18 and TRBJ2-1, reads NAGVMQNPRHLVRRRGQEARLRCSPMKGHSHVYWYRQLPEEGLKFMVYLQKENIIDESGMPKERFSAEFPKEGPSILRIQQVVRGDSAAYFCASSHGKNEQFFGPGTRLTVL.

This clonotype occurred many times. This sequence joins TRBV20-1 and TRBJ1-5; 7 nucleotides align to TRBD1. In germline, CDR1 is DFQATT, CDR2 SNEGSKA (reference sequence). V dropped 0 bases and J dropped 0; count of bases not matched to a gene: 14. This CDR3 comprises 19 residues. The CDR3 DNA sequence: TGCAGTGCTAGAGACCGTAGGGCAGGGGGGACGACTAGCAATCAGCCCCAGCATTTT. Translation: CSARDRRAGGTTSNQPQHF.

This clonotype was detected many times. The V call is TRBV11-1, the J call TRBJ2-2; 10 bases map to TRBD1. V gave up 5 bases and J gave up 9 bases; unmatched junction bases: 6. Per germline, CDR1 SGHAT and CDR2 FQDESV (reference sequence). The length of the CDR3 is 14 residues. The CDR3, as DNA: TGTGCCAGCAGCACCGGGACAGGGGTCCGGGAGCTGTTTTTT. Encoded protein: CASSTGTGVRELFF. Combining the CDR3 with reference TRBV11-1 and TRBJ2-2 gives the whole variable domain EAEVAQSPRYKITEKSQAVAFWCDPISGHATLYWYRQILGQGPELLVQFQDESVVDDSQLPKDRFSAERLKGVDSTLKIQPAELGDSAMYLCASSTGTGVRELFFGEGSRLTVL.

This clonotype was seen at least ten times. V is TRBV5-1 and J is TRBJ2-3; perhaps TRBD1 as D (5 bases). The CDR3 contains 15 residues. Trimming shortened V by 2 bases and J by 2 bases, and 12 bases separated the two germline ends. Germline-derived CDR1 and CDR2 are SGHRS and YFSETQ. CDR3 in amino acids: CASSFLGPHTDTQYF. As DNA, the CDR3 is TGCGCCAGCAGCTTTTTGGGGCCGCACACAGATACGCAGTATTTT. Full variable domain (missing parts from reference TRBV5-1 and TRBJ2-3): KAGVTQTPRYLIKTRGQQVTLSCSPISGHRSVSWYQQTPGQGLQFLFEYFSETQRNKGNFPGRFSGRQFSNSRSEMNVSTLELGDSALYLCASSFLGPHTDTQYFGPGTRLTVL.

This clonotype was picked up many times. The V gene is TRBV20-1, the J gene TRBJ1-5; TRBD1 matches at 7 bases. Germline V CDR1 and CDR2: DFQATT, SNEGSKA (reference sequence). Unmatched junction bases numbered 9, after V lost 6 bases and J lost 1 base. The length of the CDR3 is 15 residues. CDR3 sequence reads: CSAGEGAVSNQPQHF. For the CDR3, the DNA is TGCAGTGCCGGGGAGGGGGCGGTAAGCAATCAGCCCCAGCATTTT.

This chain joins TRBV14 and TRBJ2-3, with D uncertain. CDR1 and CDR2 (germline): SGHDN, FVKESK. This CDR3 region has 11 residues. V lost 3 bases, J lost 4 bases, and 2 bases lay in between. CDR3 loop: CASSHADTQYF. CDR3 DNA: TGTGCCAGCAGCCACGCAGATACGCAGTATTTT.

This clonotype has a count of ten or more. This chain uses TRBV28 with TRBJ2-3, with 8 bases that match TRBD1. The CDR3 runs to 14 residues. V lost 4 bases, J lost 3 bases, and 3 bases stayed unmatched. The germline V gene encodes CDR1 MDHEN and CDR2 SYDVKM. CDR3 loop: CASSSGQGTDTQYF. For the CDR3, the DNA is TGTGCCAGCAGTTCCGGACAGGGTACAGATACGCAGTATTTT.

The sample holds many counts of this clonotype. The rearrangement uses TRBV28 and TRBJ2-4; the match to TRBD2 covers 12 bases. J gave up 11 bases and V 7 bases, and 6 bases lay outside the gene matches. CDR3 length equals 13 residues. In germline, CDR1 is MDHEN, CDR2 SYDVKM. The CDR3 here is CASIPSGGAFQYF. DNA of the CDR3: TGTGCCAGCATCCCTAGCGGGGGGGCCTTTCAGTACTTC.

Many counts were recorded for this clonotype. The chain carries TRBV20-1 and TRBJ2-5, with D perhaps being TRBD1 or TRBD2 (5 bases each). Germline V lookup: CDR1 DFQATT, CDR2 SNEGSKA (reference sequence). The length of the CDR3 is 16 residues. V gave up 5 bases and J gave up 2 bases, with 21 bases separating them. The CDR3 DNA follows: TGCAGTGCTGGGGGAATCTTCACGGGGATGCAAGAGACCCAGTACTTC. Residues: CSAGGIFTGMQETQYF.

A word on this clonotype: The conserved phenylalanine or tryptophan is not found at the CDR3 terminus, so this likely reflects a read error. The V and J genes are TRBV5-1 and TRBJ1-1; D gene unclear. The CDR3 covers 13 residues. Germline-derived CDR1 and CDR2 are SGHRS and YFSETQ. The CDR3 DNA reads TGCGCTAGCAGCTCCGACGTAGGGACTGAAGCTTTCTCT. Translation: CASSSDVGTEAFS.

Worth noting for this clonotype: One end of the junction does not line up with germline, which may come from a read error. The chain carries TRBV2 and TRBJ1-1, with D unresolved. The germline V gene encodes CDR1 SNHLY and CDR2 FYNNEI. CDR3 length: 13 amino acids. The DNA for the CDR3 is TGTGCCAGCCTCACAGAGCAAAACTCTGAAGCTTACTTT. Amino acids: CASLTEQNSEAYF.